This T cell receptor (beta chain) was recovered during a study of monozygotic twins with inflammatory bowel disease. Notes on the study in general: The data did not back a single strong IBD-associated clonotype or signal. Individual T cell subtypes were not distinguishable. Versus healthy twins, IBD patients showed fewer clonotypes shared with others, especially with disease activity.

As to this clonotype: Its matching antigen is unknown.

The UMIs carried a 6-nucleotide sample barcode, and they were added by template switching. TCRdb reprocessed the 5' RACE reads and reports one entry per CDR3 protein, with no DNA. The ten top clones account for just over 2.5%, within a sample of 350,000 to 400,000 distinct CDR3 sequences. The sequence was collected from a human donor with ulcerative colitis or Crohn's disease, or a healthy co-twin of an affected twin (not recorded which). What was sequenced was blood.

CDR3 amino acids: CASSFGGLNTEAFF. The rearrangement links TRBV5-1 to TRBJ1-1. This CDR3 has 14 amino acids. The germline V gene has CDR1 SGHRS and CDR2 YFSETQ.